Sequencing of this T cell receptor beta chain was carried out in a study of blood T cell repertoires in COVID-19. Study context: Sample material is recorded as cDNA or gDNA derived from T cells, B-cell-depleted T cells, or PBMCs.

CDR3 size: 17 residues. Trimming cost V 1 base and J 2 bases; bases outside gene matches: 9. Germline V lookup: CDR1 LGHNA, CDR2 YNFKEQ. TCRdb keeps only in-frame clones here, not all; method: immunoSEQ multiplex PCR. Seen here are some 140,000 clones, roughly 86% observed once, and the top ten hold 18%. This clone was seen a single time. Sequencing was performed on peripheral blood. The rearrangement joins TRBV4-2 to TRBJ2-5; 8 positions agree with TRBD2. The sequence was collected from a woman aged 45-65 years who had recovered from COVID-19. The CDR3 spells CASSQAAAGGAQETQYF. The CDR3, as DNA: TGTGCCAGCAGCCAAGCGGCGGCGGGGGGCGCACAAGAGACCCAGTACTTC.